This TCR beta chain is from a study of shared clonotypes between healthy human individuals. Method: immunoSEQ multiplex PCR; TCRdb's copy keeps in-frame clones and lacks some. Seen here are 1,500,000 or so clones, more than 95% observed once, and the top ten hold 1.2%. Sequenced input: naive CD4+ T cells sorted from blood. Subset indicated: CD45RA+ positively selected. The sequence derives from a man younger than 45 in good health.

The CDR3 DNA is TGTGCCAGCAGTTACTTCGACAGGGTCGAGGACAATGAGCAGTTCTTC. It specifies CASSYFDRVEDNEQFF. The V call is TRBV6-5, the J call TRBJ2-1, with TRBD1 matching over 7 bases. The trim removed 1 base at V and 5 bases at J, leaving 8 bases unmatched. The CDR3 runs 16 residues. The germline V gene encodes CDR1 MNHEY and CDR2 SVGAGI.